This T cell receptor beta chain was recorded in a study of CD8+CD57+ T cells in acquired aplastic anemia (dated by TCRdb to 2017 to 2018). In the study overall: Extracted DNA from sorted CD4+ and CD8+ cells averaged approximately 3 ug, ranging from roughly 0.17 to 27.4 ug. A CD8+CD57+ expansion meant a frequency higher than the mean frequency seen in healthy subjects. General conclusions and limits of the study: Roughly 30 CD8+ CDR3 sequences were shared between patients and controls but appeared highly expressed in patients and within their immunodominant clones. No significant difference in CD8+ Simpson's diversity was found between patients and healthy controls (P=0.060).

In its sample, this clonotype was seen a few times. There is no known antigen for this receptor. The record has no base qualities; no much larger clone is one base away. CDR1 and CDR2 are drawn from the germline V gene (reference sequence): MNHEY, SMNVEV. V sheds 0 bases and J sheds 6 bases, leaving 11 bases between their ends. CDR3 length: 15 amino acids, cysteine to phenylalanine. The CDR3 DNA has 45 bases and is translated from base 1. The patients picked for sequencing were ones in whom flow cytometry had shown an expansion of CD8+CD57+ cells. Every patient had a diagnosis of severe acquired aplastic anemia based on International Study of Aplastic Anemia and Agranulocytosis and Camitta criteria. Patients had received no therapy at the time of blood sampling. TCR repertoires of sorted CD4+ and CD8+ blood T cells from severe aplastic anemia patients and healthy subjects were deep-sequenced in the study. In the USA, patient enrollment took place under clinicaltrials.gov protocols 00001620, 01623167, 00001397, 00071045, 00081523 and 00961064. Ficoll-Paque density gradient centrifugation was used to isolate peripheral blood mononuclear cells. CD4+ and CD8+ T cells were sorted by FACS or magnetic beads before DNA extraction.

TCR beta VDJ combination and CDR3 sequence profiling used genomic DNA as the template. An Illumina HiSeq 2000 was the platform used for TCR repertoire sequencing. In the source study's methods: TRBV/TRBJ rearrangement plots, CDR3 size and DJ length profiles, and Simpson's diversity index were used to assess repertoires. Whichever DNA sequence was most abundant in the deep sequencing data was defined as the immunodominant clone. CDR3 amino acid sequences were screened for sharing across subjects and compared with published repertoires and the VDJdb database. The raw public reads went through TCRdb reprocessing: fastp at Q25, MiXCR clone calling, in-frame beta chains kept. Merged by CDR3 protein, the rows form single entries marked with the most common genes and DNA. These V and J calls originate from TCRdb's pipeline instead of the authors' own analysis. The sample table lists about 58,000 distinct CDR3 sequences, around 57% of them with a count of one. The ten largest clones add up to 16% of the sample.

This sequence originates from a human donor with aplastic anemia. Material for sequencing was sorted CD4+, CD8+, or CD8+CD57+ T cells (not recorded which) from PBMCs. The chain uses TRBV27 and TRBJ1-4; D gene: possibly TRBD1, on 6 matching bases. The nucleotides are TGTGCCAGCAGTTTATCGTGGGACAAATATGAAAAACTGTTTTTT. Translated, this is CASSLSWDKYEKLFF.